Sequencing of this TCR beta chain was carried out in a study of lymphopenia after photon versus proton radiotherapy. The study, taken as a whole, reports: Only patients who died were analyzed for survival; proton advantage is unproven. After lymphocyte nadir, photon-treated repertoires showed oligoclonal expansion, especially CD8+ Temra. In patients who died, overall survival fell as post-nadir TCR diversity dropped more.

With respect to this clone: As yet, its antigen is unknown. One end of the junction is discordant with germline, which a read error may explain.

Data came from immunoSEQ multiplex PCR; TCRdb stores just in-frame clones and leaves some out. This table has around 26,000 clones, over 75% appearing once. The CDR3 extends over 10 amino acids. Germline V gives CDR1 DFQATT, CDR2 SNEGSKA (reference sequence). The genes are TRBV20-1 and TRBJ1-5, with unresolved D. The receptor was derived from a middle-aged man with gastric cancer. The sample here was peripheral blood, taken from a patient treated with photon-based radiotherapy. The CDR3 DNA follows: TGCAGTGCTGGAGATCAGCCCCAGCATTTT. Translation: CSAGDQPQHF.